Presented here are 2 T cell receptor beta chains from one specimen sequenced in a study of PD-1 blockade in classical Hodgkin lymphoma. Clones were read by immunoSEQ multiplex PCR, and TCRdb kept only the in-frame ones, dropping some. The sample consists of around 9,000 clones, 80% to 90% of them appearing once. Documented time point: cycle 4 day 1 (C4D1), after 6 weeks of nivolumab. Every one of the patients relapsed after autologous stem cell transplantation (brentuximab vedotin exposure was variable). The sample was peripheral blood mononuclear cells (PBMCs), taken before the fourth cycle of nivolumab. These receptors originate from a human donor with classical Hodgkin lymphoma.

This clone was counted a single time. This chain connects TRBV7-9 to TRBJ2-3; unclear D gene. In germline, CDR1 is SEHNR, CDR2 FQNEAQ (reference sequence). The V and J ends lost 4 bases and 6 bases respectively, with 11 bases between them. This CDR3 region has 13 residues. The CDR3 is CASSSFWADTQYF. CDR3 DNA: TGTGCCAGCAGCTCCTTTTGGGCGGATACGCAGTATTTT.

The gene calls are TRBV5-5 and TRBJ1-4; D remains ambiguous. Trimming took 3 bases from V and 5 from J, leaving 14 bases between them. This CDR3 has 15 residues. CDR1 and CDR2 (germline): SGHKS, YYEKEE (reference sequence). The CDR3 DNA is TGTGCCAGCAGCTACGGACCGCCGAAAAATGAAAAACTGTTTTTT. It codes for CASSYGPPKNEKLFF.